A selection of T cell receptor beta chains follows, all from one sample in a study of OX40 agonist ivuxolimab in advanced cancers. Only in-frame clones appear in the TCRdb table, and some are missing; sequencing was by immunoSEQ multiplex PCR. The table lists 30,000 to 40,000 clones, 65% to 85% of them singletons. This sample comprised CD4+ or CD8+ T cells sorted from blood, obtained in a trial of the OX40 agonist ivuxolimab. These TCRs come from an adult with an advanced solid tumor such as melanoma, head and neck, liver or kidney cancer. The CDR3 runs from the conserved cysteine through the conserved F or W. The order of the fields is D gene, J gene, clone size, V gene, CDR3 DNA, CDR3 protein. A D gene is named only where the DNA matches it firmly. Only some rows state a clone size, as once, few, many or a class for expanded clones.

d_gene: -
j_gene: TRBJ2-7
abundance: -
v_gene: TRBV18
CDR3nt: TGTGCCAGCTCACGTGGACAGTCCTACGAGCAGTACTTC
CDR3aa: CASSRGQSYEQYF

d_gene: TRBD1
j_gene: TRBJ1-5
abundance: -
v_gene: TRBV4-1
CDR3nt: TGCGCCAGCAGCCAAGATAGGGGGCGGGCCCAGCATTTT
CDR3aa: CASSQDRGRAQHF

d_gene: TRBD1
j_gene: TRBJ2-1
abundance: -
v_gene: TRBV7-6
CDR3nt: TGTGCCAGCAGCTCCCGAAGGGGACAGGGGGCACCTCGGCAGTTCTTC
CDR3aa: CASSSRRGQGAPRQFF

d_gene: -
j_gene: TRBJ2-1
abundance: -
v_gene: TRBV7-3
CDR3nt: TGTGCCAGCAGCCGGGACGACGATGAGCAGTTCTTC
CDR3aa: CASSRDDDEQFF

d_gene: -
j_gene: TRBJ2-4
abundance: once
v_gene: TRBV19
CDR3nt: TGTGCCAGTAGTATAGGAGGGGGGAACATTCAGTACTTC
CDR3aa: CASSIGGGNIQYF

d_gene: -
j_gene: TRBJ2-1
abundance: -
v_gene: TRBV5-4
CDR3nt: TGTGCCAGCAGCTTGGGGGGCGTACGGGTCTATGAGCAGTTCTTC
CDR3aa: CASSLGGVRVYEQFF

d_gene: TRBD2
j_gene: TRBJ2-2
abundance: medium-sized
v_gene: TRBV10-1
CDR3nt: TGCGCCAGCGGGCCCGGGACTACCAACACCGGGGAGCTGTTTTTT
CDR3aa: CASGPGTTNTGELFF

d_gene: TRBD1
j_gene: TRBJ1-1
abundance: -
v_gene: TRBV30
CDR3nt: TGTGCCTGGAGTGGGAGCCGACAGGGGAACATAGCTTTCTTT
CDR3aa: CAWSGSRQGNIAFF

d_gene: TRBD1
j_gene: TRBJ2-2
abundance: -
v_gene: TRBV7-3
CDR3nt: TGTGCCAGCAGCCCGCGACAGGGACACACCGGGGAGCTGTTTTTT
CDR3aa: CASSPRQGHTGELFF

d_gene: -
j_gene: TRBJ1-1
abundance: -
v_gene: TRBV6-5
CDR3nt: TGTGCCAGCAGCCCCAGGGCTAGGGTGGTAACTGAAGCTTTCTTT
CDR3aa: CASSPRARVVTEAFF

d_gene: TRBD2
j_gene: TRBJ2-1
abundance: -
v_gene: TRBV27
CDR3nt: TGTGCCAGCCAAAGAAGCGGGACTAGCTCCTACAATGAGCAGTTCTTC
CDR3aa: CASQRSGTSSYNEQFF

d_gene: -
j_gene: TRBJ2-3
abundance: -
v_gene: TRBV19
CDR3nt: TGTGCCAGTAGTATCATCCCCCCCCCAGATACGCAGTATTTT
CDR3aa: CASSIIPPPDTQYF

d_gene: TRBD2
j_gene: TRBJ2-5
abundance: -
v_gene: TRBV10-1
CDR3nt: TGCGCCAGCAGTAGCTCAGCGGGGGAAGAGACCCAGTACTTC
CDR3aa: CASSSSAGEETQYF

d_gene: TRBD1
j_gene: TRBJ1-2
abundance: -
v_gene: TRBV6-4
CDR3nt: TGTGCCAGCAGCCCAGGGGGCTCAGCTGGCTACACCTTC
CDR3aa: CASSPGGSAGYTF

d_gene: -
j_gene: TRBJ2-5
abundance: -
v_gene: TRBV30
CDR3nt: TGTGCCTGGAGTGCACCACCGACAGTTCAAGAGACCCAGTACTTC
CDR3aa: CAWSAPPTVQETQYF

d_gene: -
j_gene: TRBJ2-1
abundance: few
v_gene: TRBV7-9
CDR3nt: TGTGCCAGCACCGGGACTCTCTCCTACAATGAGCAGTTCTTC
CDR3aa: CASTGTLSYNEQFF

d_gene: -
j_gene: TRBJ2-1
abundance: few
v_gene: TRBV27
CDR3nt: TGTGCCAGCAGTTCCGCCCCATCCCGGGCCTACAATGAGCAGTTCTTC
CDR3aa: CASSSAPSRAYNEQFF

d_gene: TRBD1
j_gene: TRBJ1-2
abundance: few
v_gene: TRBV30
CDR3nt: TGTGCCTGGAGTGTGGACAGGGTGTATGGCTACACCTTC
CDR3aa: CAWSVDRVYGYTF

d_gene: -
j_gene: TRBJ2-2
abundance: -
v_gene: TRBV25-1
CDR3nt: TGTGCCAGCAGCAGGCAGGGTTGGACCGGGGAGCTGTTTTTT
CDR3aa: CASSRQGWTGELFF

d_gene: -
j_gene: TRBJ2-3
abundance: -
v_gene: TRBV13
CDR3nt: TGTGCCAGCAGCTTATCATTCGGCGGGAACACAGATACGCAGTATTTT
CDR3aa: CASSLSFGGNTDTQYF

d_gene: TRBD2
j_gene: TRBJ2-1
abundance: -
v_gene: TRBV29-1
CDR3nt: TGCAGCGTTGCAGTAGCGGGGGGCGGGAATGAGCAGTTCTTC
CDR3aa: CSVAVAGGGNEQFF

d_gene: TRBD1
j_gene: TRBJ2-1
abundance: once
v_gene: TRBV28
CDR3nt: TGTGCCAGCAGTTTTGGATACGGTAGGGGACAGGGGAGGTATGAGCAGTTCTTC
CDR3aa: CASSFGYGRGQGRYEQFF

d_gene: -
j_gene: TRBJ2-7
abundance: -
v_gene: TRBV30
CDR3nt: TGTGCCTGGAGTCCTAAGGGGCCCTGGGAGCAGTACTTC
CDR3aa: CAWSPKGPWEQYF

d_gene: -
j_gene: TRBJ2-5
abundance: -
v_gene: TRBV5-1
CDR3nt: TGCGCCAGCAGCTTGGTCGAAGAGACCCAGTACTTC
CDR3aa: CASSLVEETQYF

d_gene: TRBD2
j_gene: TRBJ2-7
abundance: -
v_gene: TRBV5-1
CDR3nt: TGCGCCAGCAGCGGAACTAGCGGCGTGGCCTACGAGCAGTACTTC
CDR3aa: CASSGTSGVAYEQYF

d_gene: -
j_gene: TRBJ2-1
abundance: once
v_gene: TRBV10-1
CDR3nt: TGCGCCAGCAGTGAGACAGGGAAGGCCAATGAGCAGTTCTTC
CDR3aa: CASSETGKANEQFF

d_gene: -
j_gene: TRBJ2-3
abundance: -
v_gene: TRBV2
CDR3nt: TGTGCCAGCAGTACATATCCAGAGTACAGGGGGGGGACAGGTACGCAGTATTTT
CDR3aa: CASSTYPEYRGGTGTQYF

d_gene: -
j_gene: TRBJ1-4
abundance: -
v_gene: TRBV29-1
CDR3nt: TGCAGCGTTGGAGGTTATAATGAAAAACTGTTTTTT
CDR3aa: CSVGGYNEKLFF

d_gene: TRBD1
j_gene: TRBJ2-7
abundance: -
v_gene: TRBV2
CDR3nt: TGTGCCAGCAGTGACCCTGACCCTTACAGGGGGCAGATGAAATACGAGCAGTACTTC
CDR3aa: CASSDPDPYRGQMKYEQYF

d_gene: -
j_gene: TRBJ2-7
abundance: -
v_gene: TRBV5-1
CDR3nt: TGCGCCAGCAGCTTGTTGGGGGCGACCTACGAGCAGTACTTC
CDR3aa: CASSLLGATYEQYF

d_gene: -
j_gene: TRBJ2-7
abundance: -
v_gene: TRBV5-5
CDR3nt: TGTGCCAGCAGCTTGTTCGGAACCTACGAGCAGTACTTC
CDR3aa: CASSLFGTYEQYF

d_gene: -
j_gene: TRBJ2-1
abundance: few
v_gene: TRBV6-6
CDR3nt: TGTGCCAGCAGCGGAAATGAGCAGTTCTTC
CDR3aa: CASSGNEQFF

d_gene: -
j_gene: TRBJ1-4
abundance: -
v_gene: TRBV2
CDR3nt: TGTGCCAGCAGGGATAAGAGACTGTTTTTT
CDR3aa: CASRDKRLFF

d_gene: -
j_gene: TRBJ2-2
abundance: -
v_gene: TRBV7-9
CDR3nt: TGTGCCAGCAGCCGACCGGGCTCCCAGAGTGGGACCGGGGAGCTGTTTTTT
CDR3aa: CASSRPGSQSGTGELFF

d_gene: -
j_gene: TRBJ1-5
abundance: -
v_gene: TRBV15
CDR3nt: TGTGCCACCAGCAGAGGAGGGATGCAGCCCCAGCATTTT
CDR3aa: CATSRGGMQPQHF

d_gene: TRBD1
j_gene: TRBJ1-2
abundance: -
v_gene: TRBV5-1
CDR3nt: TGCGCCAGCAGCAAAGGGACAGGGGATGGCTACACCTTC
CDR3aa: CASSKGTGDGYTF

d_gene: -
j_gene: TRBJ1-4
abundance: -
v_gene: TRBV6-7
CDR3nt: TGTGCCAGCGACAGTTCAACTAATGAAAAACTGTTTTTT
CDR3aa: CASDSSTNEKLFF

d_gene: -
j_gene: TRBJ1-5
abundance: -
v_gene: TRBV30
CDR3nt: TGTGCCTGGACCCGAGGGCAAAGCAATCAGCCCCAGCATTTT
CDR3aa: CAWTRGQSNQPQHF

d_gene: -
j_gene: TRBJ1-2
abundance: -
v_gene: TRBV6-1
CDR3nt: TGTGCCAGCAGTGAAACGGGTGGCTACACCTTC
CDR3aa: CASSETGGYTF

d_gene: -
j_gene: TRBJ2-5
abundance: -
v_gene: TRBV5-5
CDR3nt: TGTGCCAGCAGCCTTGGAGGGAAAGAGACCCAGTACTTC
CDR3aa: CASSLGGKETQYF

d_gene: -
j_gene: TRBJ2-5
abundance: -
v_gene: TRBV5-1
CDR3nt: TGCGCCAGCGGTCCGCGGGGCTTGGAGACCCAGTACTTC
CDR3aa: CASGPRGLETQYF

d_gene: TRBD2
j_gene: TRBJ2-5
abundance: -
v_gene: TRBV7-9
CDR3nt: TGTGCCAGCAGCTCATCCCGCGGGGCGGGGACTAATCAAGAGACCCAGTACTTC
CDR3aa: CASSSSRGAGTNQETQYF

d_gene: -
j_gene: TRBJ2-1
abundance: -
v_gene: TRBV6-5
CDR3nt: TGTGCCAGCAGTAACCCCCAGGGGCCCAATGAGCAGTTCTTC
CDR3aa: CASSNPQGPNEQFF

d_gene: -
j_gene: TRBJ1-3
abundance: -
v_gene: TRBV30
CDR3nt: TGTGCCTGGAGCAGGGACTCTGGAAACACCATATATTTT
CDR3aa: CAWSRDSGNTIYF

d_gene: TRBD2
j_gene: TRBJ2-7
abundance: few
v_gene: TRBV27
CDR3nt: TGTGCCAGCTCCGGGGCTAGCGGGAGCTACGAGCAGTACTTC
CDR3aa: CASSGASGSYEQYF

d_gene: TRBD2
j_gene: TRBJ2-1
abundance: -
v_gene: TRBV30
CDR3nt: TGTGCCTGGAAACAGCGGGGGGGCCCCGGTGAGCAGTTCTTC
CDR3aa: CAWKQRGGPGEQFF

d_gene: -
j_gene: TRBJ1-5
abundance: -
v_gene: TRBV6-1
CDR3nt: TGTGCCAGCAGTGAAGCCCCCCTAGGGGGGATTCAGCCCCAGCATTTT
CDR3aa: CASSEAPLGGIQPQHF

d_gene: -
j_gene: TRBJ1-2
abundance: few
v_gene: TRBV5-6
CDR3nt: TGTGCCAGCAGCTTAACGACAGACAATAACTATGGCTACACCTTC
CDR3aa: CASSLTTDNNYGYTF

d_gene: -
j_gene: TRBJ2-7
abundance: -
v_gene: TRBV4-3
CDR3nt: TGCGCCAGCAGCCCTCAGGGGGGCTACGAGCAGTACTTC
CDR3aa: CASSPQGGYEQYF

d_gene: -
j_gene: TRBJ1-1
abundance: -
v_gene: TRBV7-9
CDR3nt: TGTGCCAGCAGCTTGCCCCCTGAAGCTTTCTTT
CDR3aa: CASSLPPEAFF

d_gene: -
j_gene: TRBJ1-1
abundance: hyperexpanded
v_gene: TRBV9
CDR3nt: TGTGCCAGCAGCCCCGGACAGTTGAACACTGAAGCTTTCTTT
CDR3aa: CASSPGQLNTEAFF

d_gene: -
j_gene: TRBJ1-5
abundance: few
v_gene: TRBV19
CDR3nt: TGTGCCAGTAGTATATTCGGCAGTACTAATCAGCCCCAGCATTTT
CDR3aa: CASSIFGSTNQPQHF

d_gene: -
j_gene: TRBJ1-5
abundance: -
v_gene: TRBV28
CDR3nt: TGTGCCAGCAGTGGGGGTCGTCAAAATCAGCCCCAGCATTTT
CDR3aa: CASSGGRQNQPQHF

d_gene: -
j_gene: TRBJ1-1
abundance: -
v_gene: TRBV30
CDR3nt: TGTGCCTGGAGTGTGGTGCGGAACACGGTCACTGAAGCTTTCTTT
CDR3aa: CAWSVVRNTVTEAFF